A single sample is the source of the 20 T cell receptor beta chains below, sequenced in a study of response to subunit inactivated influenza vaccine. One entry per CDR3 protein results from TCRdb running MiXCR on the RT-PCR reads. The sample records about 480,000 distinct CDR3 sequences, approximately 13% being singletons. Here the sequenced sample was PBMCs from blood, taken 45 days after vaccination. The source of these receptors is a man aged 50-60 years who received an inactivated influenza vaccine.

This chain joins TRBV7-9 and TRBJ2-7; 7 bases match TRBD1. The CDR3 totals 14 residues. Germline V lookup: CDR1 SEHNR, CDR2 FQNEAQ (reference sequence). With 6 bases clipped from V and 1 base from J, the junction kept 6 bases outside the gene matches. The CDR3 sequence is CASSGRGLSYEQYF. The CDR3 coding sequence is TGTGCCAGCAGTGGCAGGGGGTTATCCTACGAGCAGTACTTC. The full variable domain, in which reference TRBV7-9 and TRBJ2-7 provide the parts outside the CDR3, is DTGVSQNPRHKITKRGQNVTFRCDPISEHNRLYWYRQTLGQGPEFLTYFQNEAQLEKSRLLSDRFSAERPKGSFSTLEIQRTEQGDSAMYLCASSGRGLSYEQYFGPGTRLTVT.

The chain couples TRBV7-9 to TRBJ2-7; D is ambiguous. V lost 5 bases and J lost 6, with 8 bases in between. CDR3 length: 11 amino acids. Germline CDR1 and CDR2: SEHNR and FQNEAQ (reference sequence). The CDR3 loop reads CASSPDGEQYF. In DNA form, the CDR3 reads TGTGCCAGCAGCCCGGACGGCGAGCAGTACTTC. Combining the CDR3 with reference TRBV7-9 and TRBJ2-7 gives the whole variable domain DTGVSQNPRHKITKRGQNVTFRCDPISEHNRLYWYRQTLGQGPEFLTYFQNEAQLEKSRLLSDRFSAERPKGSFSTLEIQRTEQGDSAMYLCASSPDGEQYFGPGTRLTVT.

The chain recombines TRBV27 with TRBJ2-1; no definite D call. The germline V and J ends were trimmed by 7 bases and 8 bases, with 21 bases remaining between them. The germline V gene encodes CDR1 MNHEY and CDR2 SMNVEV (reference sequence). The CDR3 spans 15 residues. CDR3 bases: TGTGCCAGCATCCAAAAAATAAGGTCCGACCATGAGCAGTTCTTC. Its protein product is CASIQKIRSDHEQFF.

The chain is built from TRBV12-3 or TRBV12-4 and TRBJ2-2; no reliable D call. V lost 4 bases and J lost 4, with 16 bases in between. The CDR3 loop spans 16 amino acids. The CDR3 here is CASSSRTSGRTGELFF. The CDR3 DNA reads as TGTGCCAGCAGTTCCCGGACCTCCGGACGCACCGGGGAGCTGTTTTTT.

CDR3 coding DNA: TGTGCCAGCAGCCGCACGGTGGGCCAGAGAAACACTGAAGCTTTCTTT. Its protein is CASSRTVGQRNTEAFF. V usage is TRBV4-2 and J usage is TRBJ1-1; D call uncertain. The CDR3 has 16 amino acids. The germline V gene encodes CDR1 LGHNA and CDR2 YNFKEQ. V dropped 4 bases and J dropped 2 bases, with 17 bases sitting between them.

The chain joins TRBV6-5 to TRBJ2-5, with D uncertain. The V gene's germline CDR1 is MNHEY and CDR2 SVGAGI. Trimming shortened V by 0 bases and J by 5 bases, and 16 bases separated the two germline ends. This CDR3 region has 16 residues. CDR3 loop: CASSYSYSSRTETQYF. CDR3 in DNA: TGTGCCAGCAGTTACTCGTATTCGAGTCGGACGGAGACCCAGTACTTC.

To note about this clonotype: This may be a read error: a much more frequent sequence differs by one nucleotide. This chain links TRBV20-1 with TRBJ2-7, with TRBD2 matching over 11 bases. CDR1 DFQATT and CDR2 SNEGSKA come from the germline V gene (reference sequence). The CDR3 totals 14 residues. CDR3 sequence (DNA): TGCATTGCTAGAGTAGCGGGAGGGCCCTACGAGCAGTACTTC. Amino acids: CIARVAGGPYEQYF.

This clonotype was counted between two and nine times. This sequence joins TRBV2 and TRBJ2-5; 7 bases line up with TRBD2. The J segment lost 4 bases and the V segment lost 2 bases, leaving 4 bases of the junction unmatched. The CDR3 covers 14 residues. The germline gives CDR1 SNHLY, CDR2 FYNNEI. The CDR3 DNA sequence: TGTGCCAGCAGTGAACGTAGCGGGCGAGAGACCCAGTACTTC. It codes for CASSERSGRETQYF.

Many counts were recorded for this clonotype. The J gene is TRBJ1-2, the V gene TRBV12-3 or TRBV12-4, with 7 positions matching TRBD1. CDR3 length: 13 amino acids. Losses at the gene ends were 6 bases for V and 8 bases for J; bases not matched to a gene: 9. The DNA of the CDR3 is TGTGCCAGCAGCCTGGGACAGAGAGGCGGCTACACCTTC. Translation gives CASSLGQRGGYTF.

V is TRBV25-1 and J is TRBJ2-3, with TRBD1 matching 7 bases. Trimming took 4 bases from V and 1 from J; bases not matched to a gene: 5. The CDR3 contains 15 residues. Germline-derived CDR1 and CDR2 are MGHDK and SYGVNS. This CDR3 is CASSGGQSGTDTQYF. In DNA form, the CDR3 reads TGTGCCAGCAGTGGGGGACAGTCAGGCACAGATACGCAGTATTTT.

The chain links TRBV12-3 or TRBV12-4 to TRBJ2-2, with TRBD2 identical over 7 bases. V shed 3 bases and J 1 base; nucleotides not matched to a gene: 8. CDR3 size: 17 residues. CDR3 bases: TGTGCCAGCAGTTTGGGAGCGGGGTGGGGGAACACCGGGGAGCTGTTTTTT. The encoded protein is CASSLGAGWGNTGELFF.

The rearrangement uses TRBV6-2 or TRBV6-3 and TRBJ2-5; 7 bases fit TRBD2. CDR1 and CDR2 from the germline V gene are MNHEY and SVGEGT. V lost 5 bases, J lost 4 bases, and 10 bases stayed unmatched. The CDR3 is 15 residues long. The CDR3 bases are TGTGCCAGCAGTCCTATAAGCGGGGCGTCAGAGACCCAGTACTTC. It translates to CASSPISGASETQYF.

V usage is TRBV28 and J usage is TRBJ2-7; tentative D call: TRBD1 (6 bases). Trimming pared 3 bases from V and 2 bases from J, leaving 14 bases between. This CDR3 is built from 15 residues. Germline lookup yields CDR1 MDHEN and CDR2 SYDVKM. The CDR3, as DNA: TGTGCCAGCAGTTTTAGCTGGAACAGGGCCTACGAGCAGTACTTC. The encoded protein is CASSFSWNRAYEQYF.

This clonotype was observed a few times. The V and J genes are TRBV5-1 and TRBJ2-3, with D uncertain. V gave up 3 bases and J gave up 3 bases, with 8 bases separating them. This CDR3 is 13 amino acids long. The germline gives CDR1 SGHRS, CDR2 YFSETQ. This CDR3 is CASSWDQTDTQYF. The CDR3 region has the DNA TGCGCCAGCAGCTGGGATCAGACAGATACGCAGTATTTT.

This clonotype was seen only a few times. This chain connects TRBV24-1 to TRBJ1-5; 9 bases match TRBD1. CDR3 length: 14 amino acids. Germline V CDR1 and CDR2: KGHDR, SFDVKD. With 4 bases clipped from V and 9 bases from J, the junction kept 6 bases outside the gene matches. The CDR3 region has the DNA TGTGCCACCAGTGAGGGACAGGGACGAAGGCCCCAGCATTTT. Translation gives CATSEGQGRRPQHF.

This clonotype has just a few counts. This chain links TRBV9 with TRBJ1-2; D is uncertain. V gave up 0 bases and J gave up 8 bases, with 8 bases separating them. This CDR3 spans 12 amino acids. CDR1 SGDLS and CDR2 YYNGEE come from the germline V gene. The CDR3 sequence is CASSVGFEGYTF. DNA for the CDR3: TGTGCCAGCAGCGTAGGGTTCGAAGGCTACACCTTC. The entire variable domain, with the rest obtained from reference TRBV9 and TRBJ1-2, is as follows: DSGVTQTPKHLITATGQRVTLRCSPRSGDLSVYWYQQSLDQGLQFLIQYYNGEERAKGNILERFSAQQFPDLHSELNLSSLELGDSALYFCASSVGFEGYTFGSGTRLTVV.

Only a few counts were recorded for this clonotype. V gene TRBV7-2 combines with J gene TRBJ2-1; 8 positions agree with TRBD2. This CDR3 contains 16 residues. The germline V gene encodes CDR1 SGHTA and CDR2 FQGNSA. V lost 6 bases and J lost 0; bases outside the gene matches: 7. CDR3 amino acids: CASRMTSASSYNEQFF. The CDR3 nucleotides are TGTGCCAGCAGAATGACTAGCGCAAGCTCCTACAATGAGCAGTTCTTC. The whole variable domain, remainder taken from reference TRBV7-2 and TRBJ2-1, is GAGVSQSPSNKVTEKGKDVELRCDPISGHTALYWYRQSLGQGLEFLIYFQGNSAPDKSGLPSDRFSAERTGGSVSTLTIQRTQQEDSAVYLCASRMTSASSYNEQFFGPGTRLTVL.

This chain uses TRBV9 with TRBJ1-6, with a tentative D call TRBD1 (5 bases). CDR1 is SGDLS and CDR2 is YYNGEE in the germline V gene. The CDR3 runs 17 residues. Trimming removed 0 bases from V and 1 base from J, with 11 bases in between. The CDR3 spells CASSVARTPSYNSPLHF. The CDR3 DNA is TGTGCCAGCAGCGTAGCAAGGACACCGTCCTATAATTCACCCCTCCACTTT.

This clonotype was detected only a few times. The rearrangement joins TRBV7-2 to TRBJ2-3, with TRBD2 matching 10 bases. The germline gives CDR1 SGHTA, CDR2 FQGNSA. The CDR3 contains 15 residues. J lost 0 bases, V lost 7 bases, and 4 bases had no gene match. The CDR3 DNA reads TGTGCCAGCAAACGGACTAGCGGAAGCACAGATACGCAGTATTTT. As protein: CASKRTSGSTDTQYF.

This clonotype occurred a few times. J is TRBJ1-2 and V is TRBV10-3; perhaps TRBD1 as D (5 bases). Trimming removed 0 bases at V and 8 bases at J, with 13 bases between. Germline assignment: CDR1 ENHRY and CDR2 SYGVKD. The CDR3 sequence is 14 residues long. CDR3 protein: CAISESRGEGGYTF. The CDR3 nucleotides read TGTGCCATCAGTGAGTCGAGGGGAGAGGGGGGCTACACCTTC.